This T cell receptor beta chain was sequenced for a study of shared clonotypes between healthy human individuals. About the study: Three plates were used per donor for CD4 naive, three for CD4 memory, two for CD8 naive and one for CD8 memory. Study-wide results and limits: Several donors held about 5% of naive CD4 clonotypes in common.

Adults of Caucasian background living in Nashville, Tennessee made up all donors. In germline, CDR1 is MNHNS, CDR2 SASEGT. V shed 4 bases and J shed 6 bases, with 9 bases lying between them. The CDR3 consists of 13 residues. Genomic DNA belonging to each subset was distributed in equal measure over several immunoSEQ plates. Here immunoSEQ multiplex PCR was the method, and the copy in TCRdb shows in-frame clones only, minus some. This sample has under 2.5 million clones, with less than 95% found just once. Regarding this clone: Its target is unknown.

The TCR was taken from a young man in good health. Some clones in this sample may be carry-over from other donors' samples. The sample comprised naive CD4+ T cells from PBMCs. Subset described: CD45RA+ positively selected. The chain joins TRBV6-1 to TRBJ2-2; weak D call: TRBD2 (5 bases). CDR3 DNA: TGTGCCAGCAGTGGGCGGAGGCCCGGGGAGCTGTTTTTT. It specifies CASSGRRPGELFF.